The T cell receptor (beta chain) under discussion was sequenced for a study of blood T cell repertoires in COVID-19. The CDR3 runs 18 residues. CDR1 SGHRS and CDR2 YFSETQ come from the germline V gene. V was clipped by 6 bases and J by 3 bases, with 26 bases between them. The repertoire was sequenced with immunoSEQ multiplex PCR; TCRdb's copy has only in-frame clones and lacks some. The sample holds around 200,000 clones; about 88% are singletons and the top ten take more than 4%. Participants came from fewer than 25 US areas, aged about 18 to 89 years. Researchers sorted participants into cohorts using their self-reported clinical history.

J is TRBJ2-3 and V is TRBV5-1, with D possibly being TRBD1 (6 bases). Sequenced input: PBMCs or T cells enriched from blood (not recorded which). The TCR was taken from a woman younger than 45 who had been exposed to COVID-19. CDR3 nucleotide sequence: TGCGCCAGCACGGAGACCGGCACAGGGTCGCTTTGGACAGATACGCAGTATTTT. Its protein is CASTETGTGSLWTDTQYF.